Listed below are T cell receptor beta chains from one sample, sequenced in a study of blood T cell repertoires in COVID-19. Assay: immunoSEQ multiplex PCR; the TCRdb copy retains only in-frame clones and omits some. This sample yields about 38,000 clones, of which approximately 90% are seen a single time; 7.2% belongs to the top ten. Sequencing used peripheral blood. The source of these receptors is a human donor in a cohort sampled during active COVID-19. The CDR3 runs from the conserved cysteine through the conserved F or W. The order of the fields is clone size, J gene, D gene, V gene, CDR3 DNA, CDR3 protein. D genes are given only for firm matches. Size values are once, few and many counts, or a class for expanded clones, and some rows have none.

NA | TRBJ2-1 | TRBD1 | TRBV19 | TGTGCCAGCAGACAGGGGTCCCTCTACAATGAGCAGTTCTTC | CASRQGSLYNEQFF
NA | TRBJ2-1 | NA | TRBV11-2 | TGTGCCAGCAGCCCGCTCGCGCTCCGGGAGAGTGGGCAGTTCTTC | CASSPLALRESGQFF
NA | TRBJ1-4 | NA | TRBV6-1 | TGTGCCAGCAGTGAAAGGGGATCTCAGGGAAAACTGTTTTTT | CASSERGSQGKLFF
NA | TRBJ2-6 | TRBD1 | TRBV25-1 | TGTGCCAGCAGTAGACAGGGGCTTGGGGCCAACGTCCTGACTTTC | CASSRQGLGANVLTF
once | TRBJ1-2 | NA | TRBV9 | TGTGCCAGCAGCGTAGGGCAGAACTATGGCTACACCTTC | CASSVGQNYGYTF
NA | TRBJ2-1 | NA | TRBV9 | TGTGCCAGCAGCGCCACAGGGTCATTCGACAATGAGCAGTTCTTC | CASSATGSFDNEQFF
few | TRBJ1-3 | NA | TRBV5-6 | TGTGCCAGCAGCTTGGGCGGGGTCTCTGGAAACACCATATATTTT | CASSLGGVSGNTIYF
NA | TRBJ2-7 | TRBD1 | TRBV5-6 | TGTGCCAGCACGACAGGGGGCGAGATGACGCAGTACTTC | CASTTGGEMTQYF
once | TRBJ2-1 | TRBD2 | TRBV14 | TGTGCCAGCAGCCGAGAAAAGCGGGAGAGGGACAATGAGCAGTTCTTC | CASSREKRERDNEQFF
NA | TRBJ2-1 | NA | TRBV5-5 | TGTGCCAGCACCGACTTCCGTGGATATTACAATGAGCAGTTCTTC | CASTDFRGYYNEQFF
once | TRBJ2-1 | TRBD2 | TRBV7-8 | TGTGCCAGCAGCCCAAGACTAGCGGGAGGGCCGCGAGTTGATGGTGAGCAGTTCTTC | CASSPRLAGGPRVDGEQFF
NA | TRBJ2-7 | TRBD1 | TRBV5-6 | TGTGCCAGCAGCTCCTTTCGGGACAGGGACGAGCAGTACTTC | CASSSFRDRDEQYF
NA | TRBJ1-5 | TRBD1 | TRBV15 | TGTGCCACCAGCAGAGATTATTCCCACAGGGGGCTCCTTCAGCCCCAGCATTTT | CATSRDYSHRGLLQPQHF
NA | TRBJ2-2 | TRBD2 | TRBV19 | TGTGCCAGTAGTATATTGGGACTAGTCTCCGGGGAGCTGTTTTTT | CASSILGLVSGELFF
NA | TRBJ2-7 | NA | TRBV5-1 | TGCGCCAGCAGCTTGGCGGGAAAAGCCTCCTACGAGCAGTACTTC | CASSLAGKASYEQYF
NA | TRBJ2-7 | TRBD2 | TRBV6-1 | TGTGCCAGCAGTGAACCGGGACTAGCGGCCTACGAGCAGTACTTC | CASSEPGLAAYEQYF
few | TRBJ1-2 | TRBD1 | TRBV27 | TGTGCCAGCAGTTTATACCGGACAGGGGAGAACTATGGCTACACCTTC | CASSLYRTGENYGYTF
few | TRBJ2-1 | TRBD2 | TRBV10-3 | TGTGCCATCAGGGGGGTAGCGGGAGGGGAAGATGAGCAGTTCTTC | CAIRGVAGGEDEQFF
few | TRBJ1-6 | NA | TRBV4-2 | TGTGCCAGCAGCCAGGACAGCGATTCACCCCTCCACTTT | CASSQDSDSPLHF
NA | TRBJ2-1 | NA | TRBV7-9 | TGTGCCAGCAGCCCCTGGGTCGGGAGAAGCGGTGAGCAGTTCTTC | CASSPWVGRSGEQFF
NA | TRBJ1-3 | NA | TRBV2 | TGTGCCAGCAGGGGCCCGGGGTCAGGAAACACCATATATTTT | CASRGPGSGNTIYF
NA | TRBJ2-7 | NA | TRBV10-3 | TGTGCCATCAGGGAGTCAGGGGACTCCTACGAGCAGTACTTC | CAIRESGDSYEQYF
NA | TRBJ1-3 | NA | TRBV30 | TGTGCCTGGAGGGGGGGGGCGCCTGGAAACACCATATATTTT | CAWRGGAPGNTIYF
NA | TRBJ2-5 | NA | TRBV28 | TGTGCCAGCAGTTCGGGACACGTTCTTAGGGAGAGCCAGTACTTC | CASSSGHVLRESQYF
NA | TRBJ2-5 | NA | TRBV29-1 | TGCAGCGTTGTAGCTAGGCGATCCCCAGAGACCCAGTACTTC | CSVVARRSPETQYF
NA | TRBJ2-7 | TRBD1 | TRBV28 | TGTGCCAGCAGACCCGGACAGGGCGGCGAGCAGTACTTC | CASRPGQGGEQYF
NA | TRBJ2-4 | NA | TRBV21-1 | TGTGCCAGCAGCAACCCCGGGACACTGAGGAGAGGCATTCAGTACTTC | CASSNPGTLRRGIQYF
few | TRBJ1-6 | NA | TRBV18 | TGTGCCAGCTCACCGAACTCCGGGGATTCACCCCTCCACTTT | CASSPNSGDSPLHF
NA | TRBJ1-5 | NA | TRBV6-5 | TGTGCCAGCAGGGCCATGGAGGTTACCAATCAGCCCCAGCATTTT | CASRAMEVTNQPQHF
NA | TRBJ2-3 | NA | TRBV7-2 | TGTGCCAGCAGCTTGATACTCGGCACAGATACGCAGTATTTT | CASSLILGTDTQYF
NA | TRBJ2-1 | NA | TRBV3-1/TRBV3-2 | TGTGCCAGCAGCCAGGACAGCCTGGGGTCCAATGAGCAGTTCTTC | CASSQDSLGSNEQFF
NA | TRBJ1-2 | TRBD1 | TRBV7-9 | TGTGCCAGCAGCTTCAGAGACAGGGGAAAATTAACAAGCGGCTACACCTTC | CASSFRDRGKLTSGYTF
NA | TRBJ1-1 | NA | TRBV11-2 | TGTGCCAGCAGCTTAGGAAGTTACATTGAAGCTTTCTTT | CASSLGSYIEAFF
NA | TRBJ1-1 | TRBD1 | TRBV7-9 | TGTGCCAGCAGCTTAGTGGACAGGGGCGACACTGAAGCTTTCTTT | CASSLVDRGDTEAFF
NA | TRBJ2-1 | TRBD2 | TRBV6-2/TRBV6-3 | TGTGCCAGCAGCATCCGTACTAGCGCTACTTACAATGAGCAGTTCTTC | CASSIRTSATYNEQFF
NA | TRBJ2-7 | NA | TRBV6-5 | TGTGCCAGCAGTTCCTTTACATCCACCTACGAGCAGTACTTC | CASSSFTSTYEQYF
NA | TRBJ1-2 | TRBD1 | TRBV7-2 | TGTGCCAGCAGCTCACACCAGGGGGACTATGGCTACACCTTC | CASSSHQGDYGYTF
NA | TRBJ2-1 | NA | TRBV24-1 | TGTGCCACCAGTGACCCCTTACGGGAAGTTAGCAATGAGCAGTTCTTC | CATSDPLREVSNEQFF
NA | TRBJ2-5 | TRBD2 | TRBV3-1/TRBV3-2 | TGTGCCAGCAGCCAAGGTATCGCGGGGGGAGAGACCCAGTACTTC | CASSQGIAGGETQYF
once | TRBJ2-3 | TRBD2 | TRBV4-2 | TGTGCCAGCAGCCCAGCGGGGAAAACAGATACGCAGTATTTT | CASSPAGKTDTQYF
NA | TRBJ1-1 | NA | TRBV5-4 | TGTGCCAGCAGCTTGGGTGAGAGGAACACTGAAGCTTTCTTT | CASSLGERNTEAFF
NA | TRBJ1-2 | NA | TRBV19 | TGTGCCAGTAGTAGTTTAAACCGGGAGGGAGGCTATGGCTACACCTTC | CASSSLNREGGYGYTF
NA | TRBJ2-6 | TRBD1 | TRBV5-4 | TGTGCCAGCAGCTCCGGGACAGGGAGTGGGGCCAACGTCCTGACTTTC | CASSSGTGSGANVLTF
NA | TRBJ2-5 | NA | TRBV5-4 | TGTGCCAGCAGCTTGGCCCCTTGGGGGGAGGAGACCCAGTACTTC | CASSLAPWGEETQYF
NA | TRBJ1-2 | TRBD1 | TRBV9 | TGTGCCAGCAGCGTGGGGACAGGGACGATCGGTAACTATGGCTACACCTTC | CASSVGTGTIGNYGYTF
NA | TRBJ1-2 | NA | TRBV6-5 | TGTGCCAGCACTCAGAGGGTAAACTATGGCTACACCTTC | CASTQRVNYGYTF
NA | TRBJ2-2 | TRBD1 | TRBV6-6 | TGTGCCAGCAGTGGGGGACAGGGGGCTGACACCGGGGAGCTGTTTTTT | CASSGGQGADTGELFF
NA | TRBJ2-7 | TRBD1 | TRBV4-1 | TGCGCCAGCAGCCAAAGGACAGGGGGCTACGAGCAGTACTTC | CASSQRTGGYEQYF
NA | TRBJ2-2 | TRBD2 | TRBV5-1 | TGCGCCAGCAGTCTGACTAGCGTTTACGGGGAGCTGTTTTTT | CASSLTSVYGELFF
NA | TRBJ2-6 | NA | TRBV19 | TGTGCCAGTAGTACGGGACACCTCTCTGGGGCCAACGTCCTGACTTTC | CASSTGHLSGANVLTF
NA | TRBJ2-5 | NA | TRBV20-1 | TGCAGTCCAACGGGGGGCGAGACCCAGTACTTC | CSPTGGETQYF
NA | TRBJ1-6 | NA | TRBV2 | TGTGCCAGCCGACCCCCGGGGGGCATGAATGATTCACCCCTCCACTTT | CASRPPGGMNDSPLHF
NA | TRBJ2-7 | NA | TRBV27 | TGTGCCAGCAGTTTTACAGGGACTACCTCCGAGCAGTACTTC | CASSFTGTTSEQYF